A selection of T cell receptor beta chains follows, all from one sample in a study of response to subunit inactivated influenza vaccine. TCRdb recomputed calls from the RT-PCR reads with MiXCR, one row per CDR3 protein. The sample holds roughly 710,000 distinct CDR3 sequences, approximately 14% seen once. The sample here was PBMCs from blood, taken 14 days before vaccination. Receptors were obtained from a man in his fifties or sixties who received an inactivated influenza vaccine. Each CDR3 is given with its conserved first and last residue. The D gene is left open where the match is weak. Clone size is not always given. Where it is, it says once, few, many or a class for expanded clones.

V: TRBV7-9
J: TRBJ2-5
D: NA
size: few
DNA: TGTGCCAGCGGGACCGGAGAGACCCAGTACTTC
CDR3: CASGTGETQYF

V: TRBV11-2
J: TRBJ2-3
D: NA
size: NA
DNA: TGTGCCAGCAGCAAAATAAGGGCGGACTACAGCACAGATACGCAGTATTTT
CDR3: CASSKIRADYSTDTQYF

V: TRBV18
J: TRBJ2-5
D: NA
size: NA
DNA: TGTGCCAGCTCACCACCGAGCCATACCTCGACCCAGTACTTC
CDR3: CASSPPSHTSTQYF

V: TRBV28
J: TRBJ2-7
D: TRBD1
size: few
DNA: TGTGCCAGCACTCTGGGACAGGGCTACGAGCAGTACTTC
CDR3: CASTLGQGYEQYF

V: TRBV12-3/TRBV12-4
J: TRBJ2-2
D: TRBD2
size: NA
DNA: TGTGCCACCAGGACTAGCGGGAGTGCCGGGGAGCTGTTTTTT
CDR3: CATRTSGSAGELFF

V: TRBV5-4
J: TRBJ2-3
D: TRBD2
size: few
DNA: TGTGCCAGCAGCTCCCTAGCGGGGGGGACTGTCGATACGCAGTATTTT
CDR3: CASSSLAGGTVDTQYF

V: TRBV10-3
J: TRBJ2-2
D: TRBD1
size: NA
DNA: TGTGCCATCAGTCGGGACAGGGGGAACACCGGGGAGCTGTTTTTT
CDR3: CAISRDRGNTGELFF

V: TRBV7-9
J: TRBJ2-1
D: NA
size: NA
DNA: TGTGCCAGCATCAACGGGGAGAGCTCCTACAATGAGCAGTTCTTC
CDR3: CASINGESSYNEQFF

V: TRBV4-3
J: TRBJ1-5
D: NA
size: NA
DNA: TGCGCCAGCAGCCACCTGGGAGGGGGTCAGCCCCAGCATTTT
CDR3: CASSHLGGGQPQHF

V: TRBV20-1
J: TRBJ2-7
D: NA
size: NA
DNA: TGCAGTGCTCCGACACCTTCCTCCTACGAGCAGTACTTC
CDR3: CSAPTPSSYEQYF

V: TRBV7-2
J: TRBJ2-2
D: NA
size: few
DNA: TGTGCCAGCAGCTTAGATCCGGGAGTAATCGGGGAGCTGTTTTTT
CDR3: CASSLDPGVIGELFF

V: TRBV5-1
J: TRBJ2-3
D: NA
size: few
DNA: TGCGCCAGCAGTCGTGAGGTGGGACCGCACCCCGCAGATACGCAGTATTTT
CDR3: CASSREVGPHPADTQYF

V: TRBV7-8
J: TRBJ2-7
D: TRBD1
size: many
DNA: TGTGCCAGCAGCTTAACGGCAGGGGGATTGGGCGAGCAGTACTTC
CDR3: CASSLTAGGLGEQYF

V: TRBV24-1
J: TRBJ2-1
D: NA
size: few
DNA: TGTGCCACCAGTGCGTTATTTGGAGGGAATGAGCAGTTCTTC
CDR3: CATSALFGGNEQFF

V: TRBV10-3
J: TRBJ1-5
D: NA
size: NA
DNA: TGTGCCATCAGTGAATGGGATAGCGGCAATCAGCCCCAGCATTTT
CDR3: CAISEWDSGNQPQHF

V: TRBV12-3/TRBV12-4
J: TRBJ2-7
D: TRBD1
size: few
DNA: TGTGCCAGCAGTAGGACAGGTCCAACGACCTACGAGCAGTACTTC
CDR3: CASSRTGPTTYEQYF

V: TRBV7-9
J: TRBJ2-5
D: TRBD2
size: few
DNA: TGTGCCAGCAGCTTATCCAGCGGGATTCAGACCCAGTACTTC
CDR3: CASSLSSGIQTQYF

V: TRBV7-2
J: TRBJ2-4
D: NA
size: NA
DNA: TGTGCCAGCAGCTTAGGTCTAGGGGGGGCCAAAAACATTCAGTACTTC
CDR3: CASSLGLGGAKNIQYF

V: TRBV14
J: TRBJ2-3
D: NA
size: few
DNA: TGTGCCAGCAGCCAACACCAACAGGGTACGCAGTATTTT
CDR3: CASSQHQQGTQYF

V: TRBV5-1
J: TRBJ2-1
D: NA
size: NA
DNA: TGCGCCAGCAGCTTGGAACAGGGGAGGCGATTCTACAATGAGCAGTTCTTC
CDR3: CASSLEQGRRFYNEQFF

V: TRBV10-3
J: TRBJ2-3
D: NA
size: few
DNA: TGTGCCATCAGTGAGTCTATCGGGATACGAGGCGATACGCAGTATTTT
CDR3: CAISESIGIRGDTQYF

V: TRBV27
J: TRBJ2-7
D: TRBD1
size: NA
DNA: TGTGCCAGCAGTCTCAAGACAGGGGGTGCTGCCTACGAGCAGTACTTC
CDR3: CASSLKTGGAAYEQYF

V: TRBV19
J: TRBJ2-2
D: NA
size: few
DNA: TGTGCCAGTAGTATGGTGCGGGGAGAGAACACCGGGGAGCTGTTTTTT
CDR3: CASSMVRGENTGELFF

V: TRBV20-1
J: TRBJ2-2
D: NA
size: NA
DNA: TGCAGTGCGACCCCGACCGTTAACACCGGGGAGCTGTTTTTT
CDR3: CSATPTVNTGELFF

V: TRBV6-1
J: TRBJ1-5
D: NA
size: NA
DNA: TGTGCCAGCAGTGACAGGGGAGATCAGCCCCAGCATTTT
CDR3: CASSDRGDQPQHF

V: TRBV2
J: TRBJ1-1
D: NA
size: few
DNA: TGTGCCAGCAGTGAAAAAGCAGGGTGGCCCACTGAAGCTTTCTTT
CDR3: CASSEKAGWPTEAFF

V: TRBV4-2
J: TRBJ1-1
D: NA
size: NA
DNA: TGTGCCAGCAGCCAAGGTTCCCGGGATACTGAAGCTTTCTTT
CDR3: CASSQGSRDTEAFF

V: TRBV10-3
J: TRBJ2-1
D: NA
size: few
DNA: TGTGCCACCGGAGGCAGTTACAATGAGCAGTTCTTC
CDR3: CATGGSYNEQFF

V: TRBV6-5
J: TRBJ2-7
D: NA
size: NA
DNA: TGTGCCAGCGAGTTGGGGGGGGGCTACTACGAGCAGTACTTC
CDR3: CASELGGGYYEQYF

V: TRBV7-2
J: TRBJ2-7
D: NA
size: NA
DNA: TGTGCCAGCAGCTTGTTTAACAGGAAGAGCTCCTACGAGCAGTACTTC
CDR3: CASSLFNRKSSYEQYF

V: TRBV4-1
J: TRBJ2-7
D: TRBD1
size: NA
DNA: TGCGCCAGCAGCCACGGGACAGGGTTGAGGTACGAGCAGTACTTC
CDR3: CASSHGTGLRYEQYF

V: TRBV27
J: TRBJ2-3
D: TRBD2
size: NA
DNA: TGTGCCAGCAGCACCGGGGGGGGCGATACGCAGTATTTT
CDR3: CASSTGGGDTQYF

V: TRBV5-1
J: TRBJ1-5
D: NA
size: few
DNA: TGCGCCAGCAGCCCTATCGGCATGCCCACTCAGCCCCAGCATTTT
CDR3: CASSPIGMPTQPQHF

V: TRBV6-2/TRBV6-3
J: TRBJ2-2
D: TRBD2
size: NA
DNA: TGTGCCAGCAGTTACAGGACGGGAGGGTTCACCGGGGAGCTGTTTTTT
CDR3: CASSYRTGGFTGELFF

V: TRBV18
J: TRBJ2-1
D: NA
size: many
DNA: TGTGCCAGCTCACCTGGGGGCGCCAATGAGCAGTTCTTC
CDR3: CASSPGGANEQFF

V: TRBV12-3/TRBV12-4
J: TRBJ2-2
D: NA
size: NA
DNA: TGTGCCAGCAGTATGGAGGGACTTACGAACACCGGGGAGCTGTTTTTT
CDR3: CASSMEGLTNTGELFF

V: TRBV3-1
J: TRBJ2-2
D: TRBD1
size: many
DNA: TGTGCCAGCAGCCCAATCGACAGGGCCGGGGAGCTGTTTTTT
CDR3: CASSPIDRAGELFF

V: TRBV28
J: TRBJ1-4
D: NA
size: NA
DNA: TGTGCCAGCCGAATCCCTCGGGGGGCCGAAGGGGAAAAACTGTTTTTT
CDR3: CASRIPRGAEGEKLFF

V: TRBV12-3/TRBV12-4
J: TRBJ2-7
D: TRBD2
size: few
DNA: TGTGCCAGCAGCGCTGCTAGCGGGGGTGCCTACGAGCAGTACTTC
CDR3: CASSAASGGAYEQYF

V: TRBV5-4
J: TRBJ2-3
D: NA
size: NA
DNA: TGTGCCAGCAGCTTGTATCTGGATACGCAGTATTTT
CDR3: CASSLYLDTQYF

V: TRBV15
J: TRBJ1-5
D: NA
size: NA
DNA: TGTGCCACCAGCAGCGGCCAGCGGCAGCCCCAGCATTTT
CDR3: CATSSGQRQPQHF

V: TRBV7-2
J: TRBJ2-7
D: NA
size: NA
DNA: TGTGCCAGCAGCTTAGTATCGGCTAGTTACGAGCAGTACTTC
CDR3: CASSLVSASYEQYF

V: TRBV20-1
J: TRBJ2-1
D: TRBD2
size: few
DNA: TGCAGTGCCTCTAATTCGGGGGGAGGGCCTCGAAATGAGCAGTTCTTC
CDR3: CSASNSGGGPRNEQFF

V: TRBV6-2/TRBV6-3
J: TRBJ2-1
D: TRBD1
size: NA
DNA: TGTGCCAGCAGCCCCGCGACCGGGACAGCCGCCTACAATGAGCAGTTCTTC
CDR3: CASSPATGTAAYNEQFF

V: TRBV28
J: TRBJ2-4
D: NA
size: few
DNA: TGTGCCAGCAGTTTTCCCAGACTAGCCAAAAACATTCAGTACTTC
CDR3: CASSFPRLAKNIQYF

V: TRBV6-2/TRBV6-3
J: TRBJ2-3
D: NA
size: few
DNA: TGTGCCAGCAAAGAGGGGACAGATACGCAGTATTTT
CDR3: CASKEGTDTQYF

V: TRBV5-1
J: TRBJ2-3
D: NA
size: NA
DNA: TGCGCCAGCAGCACACTACGGACAGCCGCTAGCACAGATACGCAGTATTTT
CDR3: CASSTLRTAASTDTQYF

V: TRBV4-3
J: TRBJ2-1
D: NA
size: NA
DNA: TGCGCCAGCAGCCAAGATGGTGCCCAATCTTTAACCCACAATGAGCAGTTCTTC
CDR3: CASSQDGAQSLTHNEQFF

V: TRBV29-1
J: TRBJ2-2
D: NA
size: few
DNA: TGCAGCGCATCGACGGGAGCCTACACCGGGGAGCTGTTTTTT
CDR3: CSASTGAYTGELFF

V: TRBV7-9
J: TRBJ1-1
D: NA
size: many
DNA: TGTGCCAGCAGCCTTGACAGGACGAACACTGAAGCTTTCTTT
CDR3: CASSLDRTNTEAFF

V: TRBV2
J: TRBJ2-5
D: NA
size: few
DNA: TGTGCCAGCAGTGCTAGCCCGGAGACCCAGTACTTC
CDR3: CASSASPETQYF